This TCR beta chain was identified in a study of cytomegalovirus exposure and HLA in healthy donors. Both 60 Vbeta primers and 13 Jbeta primers went into the PCR. Sequencing used immunoSEQ multiplex PCR; TCRdb keeps in-frame clones, though not all of them. The sample totals 49,000 or so clones; its top ten clones hold more than 25%. The CDR3 covers 15 residues. Germline CDR1 MNHNS, CDR2 SASEGT. Trimming at V came to 6 bases and at J to 0 bases, leaving 8 bases not matched to a gene. Concerning this clone itself: Antigen unknown.

Broader study findings: Later analysis associated a missense DCLRE1C variant with TCR beta V- and J-gene trimming. The classifier reportedly diagnosed cytomegalovirus status with high sensitivity and specificity. A later analysis reportedly identified an Asian-associated ancestry cluster as carrying fewer N-insertions than the approximately 710-donor mean. Clonal expansion, a later analysis showed, was greater in HLA-associated TCR beta chains than in equally common others.

This TCR came from a middle-aged man in good health and CMV-seropositive. The J gene is TRBJ2-7, the V gene TRBV6-1, with 7 bases identical to TRBD2. Sequencing input: PBMCs. Written as DNA, the CDR3 is TGTGCCAGCAGGTCGTCGGGCGGGGGCTCCTACGAGCAGTACTTC. As protein: CASRSSGGGSYEQYF.